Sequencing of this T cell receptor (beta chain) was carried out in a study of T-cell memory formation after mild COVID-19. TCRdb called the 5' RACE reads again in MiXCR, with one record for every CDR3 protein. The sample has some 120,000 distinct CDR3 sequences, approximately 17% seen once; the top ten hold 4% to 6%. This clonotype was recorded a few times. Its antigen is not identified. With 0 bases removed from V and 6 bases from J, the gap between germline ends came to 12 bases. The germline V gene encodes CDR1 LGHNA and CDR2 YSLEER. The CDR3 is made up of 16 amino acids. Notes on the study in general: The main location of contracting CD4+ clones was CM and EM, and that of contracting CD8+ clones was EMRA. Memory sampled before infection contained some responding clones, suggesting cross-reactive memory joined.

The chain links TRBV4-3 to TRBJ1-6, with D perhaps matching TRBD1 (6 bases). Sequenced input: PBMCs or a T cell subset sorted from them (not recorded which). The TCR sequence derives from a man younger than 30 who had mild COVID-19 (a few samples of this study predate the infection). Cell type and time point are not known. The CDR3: CASSQDWVQGNSPLHF. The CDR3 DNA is TGCGCCAGCAGCCAAGATTGGGTACAGGGTAATTCACCCCTCCACTTT.